This T cell receptor (beta chain) is drawn from a study of beta chain features in type 1 diabetes. Broader study findings: Among patients with Type 1 diabetes, TCRB CDR3s were moderately but significantly shorter in every one of the four CD4+ subsets.

After removal of 6 bases from V and 8 bases from J, the junction contained 8 bases not matched to a gene. This CDR3 is built from 13 residues. Germline V gene lookup returns CDR1 SGHAT and CDR2 FQNNGV. The authors reverse transcribed all of the isolated RNA, so sequencing captured expressed TCRB transcripts. This table comes from immunoSEQ multiplex PCR, and its TCRdb copy is limited to in-frame clones, with some not included. The profile covers 550,000 to 850,000 clones, with roughly 13% appearing a single time and about 0.02% taken by the ten largest. Details on this clone: Its antigen is unidentified.

Sequenced input: naive CD4+ T cells from blood. The clonotype comes from a man aged 18 to 30 with type 1 diabetes. This chain links TRBV11-2 with TRBJ1-2; 8 bases match TRBD1. The CDR3 loop is CASSWTGLQGYTF. CDR3 in DNA: TGTGCCAGCAGTTGGACAGGGCTACAGGGCTACACCTTC.